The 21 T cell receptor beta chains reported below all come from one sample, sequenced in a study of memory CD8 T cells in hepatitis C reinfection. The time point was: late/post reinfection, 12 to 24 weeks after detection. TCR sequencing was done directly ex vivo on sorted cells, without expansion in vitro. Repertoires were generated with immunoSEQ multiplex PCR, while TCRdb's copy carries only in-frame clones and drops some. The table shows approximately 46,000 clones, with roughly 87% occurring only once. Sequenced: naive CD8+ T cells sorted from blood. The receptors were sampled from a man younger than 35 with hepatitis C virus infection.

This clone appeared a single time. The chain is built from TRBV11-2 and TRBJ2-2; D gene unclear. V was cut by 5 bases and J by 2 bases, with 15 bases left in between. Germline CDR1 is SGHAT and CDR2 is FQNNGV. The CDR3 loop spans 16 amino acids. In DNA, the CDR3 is TGTGCCAGCAGCCCGTCCGACTCGAGAAACACCGGGGAGCTGTTTTTT. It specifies CASSPSDSRNTGELFF.

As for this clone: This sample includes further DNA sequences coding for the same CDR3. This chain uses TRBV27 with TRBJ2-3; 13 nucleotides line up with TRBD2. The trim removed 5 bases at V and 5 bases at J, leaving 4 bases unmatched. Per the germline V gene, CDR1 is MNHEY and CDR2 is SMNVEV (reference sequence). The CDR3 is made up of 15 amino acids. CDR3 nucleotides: TGTGCCAGCAGTGTCGGACTAGCGGGAGAAGATACGCAGTATTTT. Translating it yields CASSVGLAGEDTQYF.

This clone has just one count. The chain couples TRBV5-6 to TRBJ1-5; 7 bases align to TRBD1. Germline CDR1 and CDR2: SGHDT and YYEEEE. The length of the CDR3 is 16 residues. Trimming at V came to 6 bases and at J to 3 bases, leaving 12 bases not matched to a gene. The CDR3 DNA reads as TGTGCCAGCACCCTTAAGACAGGGCGCCCCAATCAGCCCCAGCATTTT. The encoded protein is CASTLKTGRPNQPQHF.

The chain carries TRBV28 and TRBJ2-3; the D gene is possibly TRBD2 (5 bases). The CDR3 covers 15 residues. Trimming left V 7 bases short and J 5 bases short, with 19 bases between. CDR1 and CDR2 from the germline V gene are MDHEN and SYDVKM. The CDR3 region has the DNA TGTGCCAGCAAGGATCTTAGTGGCGGAGGAGATACGCAGTATTTT. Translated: CASKDLSGGGDTQYF.

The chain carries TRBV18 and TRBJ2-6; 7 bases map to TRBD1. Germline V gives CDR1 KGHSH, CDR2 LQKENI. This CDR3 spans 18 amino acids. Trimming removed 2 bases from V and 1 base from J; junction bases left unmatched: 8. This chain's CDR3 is CASSPADRVLSGANVLTF. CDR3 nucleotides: TGTGCCAGCTCACCAGCCGACAGGGTTTTATCTGGGGCCAACGTCCTGACTTTC.

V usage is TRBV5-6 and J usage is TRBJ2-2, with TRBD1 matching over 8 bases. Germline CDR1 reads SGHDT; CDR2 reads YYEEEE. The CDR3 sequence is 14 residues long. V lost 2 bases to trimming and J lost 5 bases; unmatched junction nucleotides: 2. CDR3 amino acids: CASSLQGGTGELFF. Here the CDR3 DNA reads TGTGCCAGCAGCTTACAGGGGGGTACCGGGGAGCTGTTTTTT.

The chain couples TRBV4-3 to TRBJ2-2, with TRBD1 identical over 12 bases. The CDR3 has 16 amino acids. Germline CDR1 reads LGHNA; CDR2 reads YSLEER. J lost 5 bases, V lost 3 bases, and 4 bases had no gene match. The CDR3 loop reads CASSHRDRGRTGELFF. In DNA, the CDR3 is TGCGCCAGCAGCCACCGGGACAGGGGGCGGACCGGGGAGCTGTTTTTT.

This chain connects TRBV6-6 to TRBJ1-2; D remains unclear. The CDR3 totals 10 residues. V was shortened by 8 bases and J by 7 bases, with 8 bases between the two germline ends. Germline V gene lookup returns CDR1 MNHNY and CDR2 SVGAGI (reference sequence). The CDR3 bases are TGTGCCAGCTGGAGTGGTGGCTACACCTTC. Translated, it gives CASWSGGYTF.

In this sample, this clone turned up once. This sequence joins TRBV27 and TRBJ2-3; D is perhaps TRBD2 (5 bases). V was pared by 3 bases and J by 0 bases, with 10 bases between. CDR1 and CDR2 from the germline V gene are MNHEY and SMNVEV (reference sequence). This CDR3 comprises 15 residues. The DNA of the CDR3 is TGTGCCAGCAGTTTTGAGGGTCATAGCACAGATACGCAGTATTTT. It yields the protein CASSFEGHSTDTQYF.

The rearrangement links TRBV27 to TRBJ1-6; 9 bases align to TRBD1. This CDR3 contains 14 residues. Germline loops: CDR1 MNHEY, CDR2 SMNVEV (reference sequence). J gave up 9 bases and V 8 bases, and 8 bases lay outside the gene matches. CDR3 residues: CASGGWGQGSPLHF. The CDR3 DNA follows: TGTGCCAGCGGCGGGTGGGGACAGGGTTCACCCCTCCACTTT.

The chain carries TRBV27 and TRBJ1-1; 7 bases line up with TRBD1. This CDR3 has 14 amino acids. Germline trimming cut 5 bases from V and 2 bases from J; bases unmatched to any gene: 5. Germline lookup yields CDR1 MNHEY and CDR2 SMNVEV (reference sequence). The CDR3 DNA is TGTGCCAGCAGTCCCCGACAGGGAAACACTGAAGCTTTCTTT. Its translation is CASSPRQGNTEAFF.

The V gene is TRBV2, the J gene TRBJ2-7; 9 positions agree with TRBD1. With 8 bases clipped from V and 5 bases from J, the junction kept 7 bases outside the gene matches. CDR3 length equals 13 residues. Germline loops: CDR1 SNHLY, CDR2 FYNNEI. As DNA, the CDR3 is TGTGCCAGCTCTCAGGACAGGGGAAACGAGCAGTACGTC. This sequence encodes CASSQDRGNEQYV.

This chain's CDR3 is CASSLAPDRVDTEAFF. Here the CDR3 DNA reads TGTGCCAGCAGCTTAGCCCCGGACAGGGTGGACACTGAAGCTTTCTTT. The chain has TRBV11-2 and TRBJ1-1, with 8 bases aligning to TRBD1. The CDR3 is 16 residues long. Losses at the gene ends were 1 base for V and 3 bases for J; bases not matched to a gene: 7. CDR1 is SGHAT and CDR2 is FQNNGV in the germline V gene.

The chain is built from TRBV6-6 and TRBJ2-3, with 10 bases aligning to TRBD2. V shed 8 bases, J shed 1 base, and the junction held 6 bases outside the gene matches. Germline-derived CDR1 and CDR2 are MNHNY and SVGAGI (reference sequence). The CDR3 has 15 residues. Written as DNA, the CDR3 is TGTGCCAGCGGGTCCACTAGCGGGGGCACAGATACGCAGTATTTT. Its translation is CASGSTSGGTDTQYF.

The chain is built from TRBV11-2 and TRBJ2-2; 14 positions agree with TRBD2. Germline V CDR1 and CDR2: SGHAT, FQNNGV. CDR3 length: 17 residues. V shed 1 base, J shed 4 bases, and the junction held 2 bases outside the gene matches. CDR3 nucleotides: TGTGCCAGCAGCTTAGGACTAGCGGGAGGGTTCACCGGGGAGCTGTTTTTT. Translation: CASSLGLAGGFTGELFF.

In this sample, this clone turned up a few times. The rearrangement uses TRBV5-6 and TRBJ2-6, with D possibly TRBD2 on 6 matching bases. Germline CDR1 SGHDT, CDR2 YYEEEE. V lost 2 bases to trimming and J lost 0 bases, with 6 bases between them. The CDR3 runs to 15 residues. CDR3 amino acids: CASSFGSSGANVLTF. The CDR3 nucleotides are TGTGCCAGCAGCTTCGGGAGCTCTGGGGCCAACGTCCTGACTTTC. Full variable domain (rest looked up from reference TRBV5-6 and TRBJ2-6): DAGVTQSPTHLIKTRGQQVTLRCSPKSGHDTVSWYQQALGQGPQFIFQYYEEEERQRGNFPDRFSGHQFPNYSSELNVNALLLGDSALYLCASSFGSSGANVLTFGAGSRLTVL.

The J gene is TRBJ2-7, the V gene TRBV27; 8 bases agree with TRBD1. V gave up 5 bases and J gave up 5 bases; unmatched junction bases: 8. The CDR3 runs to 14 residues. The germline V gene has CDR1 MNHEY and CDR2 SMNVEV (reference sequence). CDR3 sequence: CASSPGQGGHEQYV. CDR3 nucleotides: TGTGCCAGCAGTCCCGGACAGGGTGGCCACGAGCAGTACGTC.

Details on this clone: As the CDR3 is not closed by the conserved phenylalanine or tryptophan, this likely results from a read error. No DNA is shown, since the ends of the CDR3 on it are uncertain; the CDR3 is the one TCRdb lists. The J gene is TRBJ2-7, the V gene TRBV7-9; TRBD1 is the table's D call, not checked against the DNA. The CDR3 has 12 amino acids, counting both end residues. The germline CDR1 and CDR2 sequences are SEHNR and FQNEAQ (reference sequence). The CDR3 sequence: CASSLGSGGDVY.

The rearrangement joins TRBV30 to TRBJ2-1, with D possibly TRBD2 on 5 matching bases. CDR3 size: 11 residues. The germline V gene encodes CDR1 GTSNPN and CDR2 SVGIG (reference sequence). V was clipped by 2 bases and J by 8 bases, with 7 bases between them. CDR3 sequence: CAWSPGDEQFF. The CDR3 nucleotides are TGTGCCTGGAGTCCCGGGGATGAGCAGTTCTTC.

This CDR3 is CASSERTGGGKYSNQPQHF. The CDR3 DNA reads as TGTGCCAGCAGTGAAAGGACAGGGGGTGGGAAATATAGCAATCAGCCCCAGCATTTT. J is TRBJ1-5 and V is TRBV6-1, with TRBD1 matching over 10 bases. The CDR3 length is 19 residues. The J segment lost 0 bases and the V segment lost 2 bases, leaving 10 bases of the junction unmatched. Germline V gene lookup returns CDR1 MNHNS and CDR2 SASEGT.

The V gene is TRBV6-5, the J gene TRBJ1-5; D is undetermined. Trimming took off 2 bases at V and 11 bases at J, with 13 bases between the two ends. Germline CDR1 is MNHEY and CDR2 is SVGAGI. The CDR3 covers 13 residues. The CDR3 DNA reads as TGTGCCAGCAGTTACGCGACCGGAGAAACCCAGCATTTT. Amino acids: CASSYATGETQHF.